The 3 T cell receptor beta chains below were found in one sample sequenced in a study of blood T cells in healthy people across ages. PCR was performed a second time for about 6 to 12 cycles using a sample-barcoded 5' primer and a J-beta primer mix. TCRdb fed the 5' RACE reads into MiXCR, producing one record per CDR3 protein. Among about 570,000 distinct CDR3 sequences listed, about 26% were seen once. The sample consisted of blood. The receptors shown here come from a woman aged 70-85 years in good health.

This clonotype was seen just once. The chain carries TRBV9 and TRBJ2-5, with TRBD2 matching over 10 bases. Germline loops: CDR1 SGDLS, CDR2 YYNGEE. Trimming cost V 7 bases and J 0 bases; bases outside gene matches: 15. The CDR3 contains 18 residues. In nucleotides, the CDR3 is TGTGCCAGCTCTCTAACTAGCGGGGCGCCCCACTACCAAGAGACCCAGTACTTC. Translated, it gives CASSLTSGAPHYQETQYF.

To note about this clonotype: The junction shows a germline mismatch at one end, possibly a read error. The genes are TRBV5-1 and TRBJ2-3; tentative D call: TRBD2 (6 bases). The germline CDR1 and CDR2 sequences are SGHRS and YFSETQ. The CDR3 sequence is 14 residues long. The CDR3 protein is CASGFLGTTDTQYF. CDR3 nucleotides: TGCGCCAGCGGCTTTTTAGGGACTACAGATACGCAGTATTTT.

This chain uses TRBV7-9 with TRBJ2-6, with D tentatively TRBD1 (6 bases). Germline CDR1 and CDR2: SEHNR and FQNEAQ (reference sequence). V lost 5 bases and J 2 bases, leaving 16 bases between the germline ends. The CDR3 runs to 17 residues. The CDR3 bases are TGTGCCAGCAGCGGCGGAACAGGGAAGGCTGGGGCCAACGTCCTGACTTTC. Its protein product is CASSGGTGKAGANVLTF.